The 15 T cell receptor beta chains reported below all come from one sample, sequenced in a study of human T cells and chemical hapten exposure. The sample's time point: pre-sensitization, week 0. Treatment noted: therapeutic diphenylcyclopropenone sensitization with weekly scalp DPC. TCRdb reprocessed the RACE reads via MiXCR and lists one record per CDR3 protein. The repertoire has about 98,000 distinct CDR3 sequences, about 10% of them found once; the top ten carry under 3.5%. This material consisted of whole blood, taken in connection with sensitization to the hapten diphenylcyclopropenone (DPC). The receptor set was obtained from a woman in her sixties with alopecia areata. Some clones in this sample may be carry-over from other donors' samples.

This clonotype was observed many times. The V call is TRBV18, the J call TRBJ2-1, with 7 bases that match TRBD2. Germline assignment: CDR1 KGHSH and CDR2 LQKENI. Trimming cost V 3 bases and J 7 bases; bases outside gene matches: 12. The CDR3 is 16 residues long. CDR3 protein: CASSPPGGIRLNEQFF. The CDR3 DNA reads as TGTGCCAGCTCACCCCCCGGGGGGATCCGGTTAAATGAGCAGTTCTTC.

This clonotype was observed many times. The chain combines TRBV4-1 with TRBJ2-1; no definite D call. CDR1 is MGHRA, CDR2 YSYEKL, per germline. Trimming stripped 2 bases from V and 0 bases from J, with 11 bases between. The CDR3 sequence is 16 residues long. CDR3 bases: TGCGCCAGCAGCCAACATATGAGGAGCTCCTACAATGAGCAGTTCTTC. This translates into CASSQHMRSSYNEQFF.

This clonotype was recorded at least ten times. CDR3 DNA sequence: TGTGCCAGCACCCAGGAGGGCATACCGCCGGGGACCCAGTACTTC. This codes for CASTQEGIPPGTQYF. The V and J genes are TRBV3-1 and TRBJ2-5, with TRBD2 as a possible D gene (6 bases). V was pared by 7 bases and J by 7 bases, with 22 bases between. CDR3 length: 15 residues. Germline lookup yields CDR1 LGHDT and CDR2 YNNKEL (reference sequence).

Many counts were recorded for this clonotype. The gene calls are TRBV30 and TRBJ2-5; D remains unclear. Germline CDR1 GTSNPN, CDR2 SVGIG (reference sequence). The CDR3 runs 14 residues. V shed 3 bases and J shed 0 bases, with 11 bases lying between them. The CDR3 coding sequence is TGTGCCTGGAGGCCAGAGATGTACCAAGAGACCCAGTACTTC. Protein product: CAWRPEMYQETQYF.

This clonotype was picked up a small number of times. The rearrangement joins TRBV20-1 to TRBJ1-2; 8 bases are shared with TRBD1. Germline V lookup: CDR1 DFQATT, CDR2 SNEGSKA (reference sequence). V shed 3 bases and J 0 bases; nucleotides not matched to a gene: 6. The CDR3 spans 15 residues. CDR3 in DNA: TGCAGTGCTAGTGACAGGGGAGGGTCTAACTATGGCTACACCTTC. Protein: CSASDRGGSNYGYTF.

The chain is built from TRBV9 and TRBJ1-2; tentatively, D is TRBD1 (5 bases). The CDR3 is 12 amino acids. Trimming removed 0 bases from V and 8 bases from J, with 8 bases in between. In germline, CDR1 is SGDLS, CDR2 YYNGEE. The CDR3 protein is CASSVVWDGYTF. CDR3 sequence (DNA): TGTGCCAGCAGCGTAGTCTGGGACGGCTACACCTTC.

This clonotype was seen repeatedly, ten times or more. The chain couples TRBV9 to TRBJ1-1, with 7 bases aligning to TRBD1. V was pared by 4 bases and J by 5 bases, with 11 bases of the junction left unmatched. CDR1 and CDR2 (germline): SGDLS, YYNGEE. The CDR3 totals 15 residues. The CDR3 sequence is CASSPRQGGGTEAFF. The CDR3 DNA reads TGTGCCAGCAGCCCCAGACAGGGAGGGGGGACTGAAGCTTTCTTT.

This clonotype showed up many times. The chain uses TRBV29-1 and TRBJ2-3, with D possibly matching TRBD2 (6 bases). Trimming stripped 8 bases from V and 0 bases from J, with 12 bases between. Looked up from germline, CDR1 is SQVTM and CDR2 is ANQGSEA. This CDR3 has 13 amino acids. The CDR3 region is CSTLGTSTDTQYF. CDR3 DNA: TGCAGCACACTCGGGACTAGCACAGATACGCAGTATTTT.

This clonotype has just a few counts. The CDR3 DNA is TGTGCCAGCAGCCAGAGAAGCTCCTATAATTCACCCCTCCACTTT. It codes for CASSQRSSYNSPLHF. The chain employs TRBV4-2 and TRBJ1-6; D gene uncertain. Germline-derived CDR1 and CDR2 are LGHNA and YNFKEQ. V was trimmed by 3 bases and J by 0 bases, leaving 6 bases between them. The CDR3 has 15 amino acids.

This chain links TRBV11-2 with TRBJ1-1, with a weak D call TRBD1 (5 bases). Germline V gene data show CDR1 as SGHAT and CDR2 as FQNNGV. The CDR3 is made up of 14 amino acids. The ends were cut back, 4 bases at V and 0 bases at J, with 9 bases in the middle. The CDR3 DNA sequence: TGTGCCAGCAGCTACTACAGGCTGAACACTGAAGCTTTCTTT. Protein: CASSYYRLNTEAFF.

The gene calls are TRBV21-1 and TRBJ1-1. TRBV21-1 is noted as a pseudogene. CDR3 size: 14 residues. As DNA, the CDR3 is TGTGCCAGCAGCAAATGTCAGGAGAACACTGAAGCTTTCTTT. This translates into CASSKCQENTEAFF.

This clonotype was detected many times. The chain has TRBV12-3 or TRBV12-4 and TRBJ1-1; D is possibly TRBD1 (5 bases). The germline V and J ends were trimmed by 7 bases and 2 bases, with 11 bases remaining between them. The CDR3 loop spans 13 amino acids. This CDR3 is CASTRGDNTEAFF. CDR3 coding DNA: TGTGCCAGCACCCGAGGGGATAACACTGAAGCTTTCTTT.

This chain connects TRBV7-7 to TRBJ2-2; D uncertain. The V gene's germline CDR1 is SSHAT and CDR2 FNYEAQ (reference sequence). The CDR3 has 16 amino acids. CDR3 sequence (DNA): TGTGCTACCTTATCCTGGACGCAAAACAAGACCGGGGAGCTGTTTTTT. This gives the protein CATLSWTQNKTGELFF.

In its sample, this clonotype was seen many times. One end of the junction does not line up with germline, which may come from a read error. The J gene is TRBJ2-5, the V gene TRBV7-6, with D possibly being TRBD2 (6 bases). Germline V gene sequence: CDR1 SGHVS, CDR2 FNYEAQ. The CDR3 covers 14 residues. The CDR3 loop reads CASSLGQYRETTGF. In DNA form, the CDR3 reads TGTGCCAGCAGCTTAGGGCAGTATCGGGAGACCACAGGCTTC.

The sample holds many counts of this clonotype. V and J are TRBV3-1 and TRBJ2-7; a weak D match, TRBD1 (5 bases). Looked up from germline, CDR1 is LGHDT and CDR2 is YNNKEL (reference sequence). CDR3 length equals 11 residues. Trimming left V 5 bases short and J 7 bases short, with 9 bases between. CDR3: CASSGHLEQYF. The DNA for the CDR3 is TGTGCCAGCAGCGGACACCTAGAGCAGTACTTC.